Following are 30 T cell receptor beta chains from one sample sequenced in a study of shared clonotypes between healthy human individuals. Sequencing was performed with immunoSEQ multiplex PCR; in TCRdb, only in-frame clones are kept and a portion is missing. This sample has about half a million clones, with roughly 80% found just once. The sequenced material came from PBMCs. These receptors all come from a woman aged 40-49 years in good health. Some clones in this sample may be carry-over from other donors' samples.

The chain carries TRBV5-1 and TRBJ1-4; TRBD1 aligns across 11 bases. V was clipped by 4 bases and J by 11 bases; unmatched bases: 13. In germline, CDR1 is SGHRS, CDR2 YFSETQ. The CDR3 consists of 16 residues. This CDR3 reads CASSPGTGGYRFKLFF. CDR3 DNA sequence: TGCGCCAGCAGCCCCGGGACAGGGGGGTACCGATTTAAACTGTTTTTT.

The chain carries TRBV19 and TRBJ2-1; D is perhaps TRBD1 or TRBD2 (5 bases each). V gave up 6 bases and J gave up 2 bases, with 20 bases separating them. The CDR3 consists of 17 residues. CDR1 and CDR2 from the germline V gene are LNHDA and SQIVND (reference sequence). CDR3 protein: CASRPSTGQITYNEQFF. The CDR3, as DNA: TGTGCCAGTAGGCCGTCAACGGGGCAGATCACCTACAATGAGCAGTTCTTC.

The J gene is TRBJ1-5, the V gene TRBV7-9, with a tentative D call TRBD1 (6 bases). Looked up from germline, CDR1 is SEHNR and CDR2 is FQNEAQ (reference sequence). This CDR3 contains 15 residues. Trimming removed 4 bases from V and 6 bases from J, with 16 bases in between. Here the CDR3 reads CASSSAGEVGQPQHF. In DNA, the CDR3 is TGTGCCAGCAGCTCCGCAGGGGAGGTGGGTCAGCCCCAGCATTTT. Supplemented by reference TRBV7-9 and TRBJ1-5, the full variable domain reads DTGVSQNPRHKITKRGQNVTFRCDPISEHNRLYWYRQTLGQGPEFLTYFQNEAQLEKSRLLSDRFSAERPKGSFSTLEIQRTEQGDSAMYLCASSSAGEVGQPQHFGDGTRLSIL.

The chain employs TRBV6-5 and TRBJ1-6; D gene uncertain. Germline V CDR1 and CDR2: MNHEY, SVGAGI. The ends were cut back, 11 bases at V and 7 bases at J, with 15 bases in the middle. The CDR3 loop spans 13 amino acids. The CDR3 is CAGAVTKNSPLHF. The CDR3 coding sequence is TGTGCCGGAGCCGTGACTAAAAATTCACCCCTCCACTTT.

Remarks on this clone: Other DNA sequences in this sample translate to the same CDR3. This rearrangement joins TRBV29-1 to TRBJ1-1; weak D call: TRBD1 (6 bases). With 3 bases removed from V and 0 bases from J, the gap between germline ends came to 8 bases. The germline gives CDR1 SQVTM, CDR2 ANQGSEA. CDR3 length: 13 amino acids. The CDR3 is CSVETGLNTEAFF. In DNA, the CDR3 is TGCAGCGTTGAGACAGGATTGAACACTGAAGCTTTCTTT.

Regarding this clone: This likely came from a read error, as a far larger clone is one base away. The gene calls are TRBV4-2 and TRBJ1-1; TRBD1 might be the D (5 bases). Germline CDR1 is LGHNA and CDR2 is YNFKEQ. Trimming removed 2 bases at V and 1 base at J, with 17 bases between. The CDR3 is made up of 17 amino acids. CDR3 loop: CASSQYLRSGGNTEAFF. Here the CDR3 DNA reads TGTGCCAGCAGCCAATATCTAAGGTCGGGGGGGAACACTGAAGCTTTCTTT.

The chain has TRBV5-8 and TRBJ2-4, with 7 positions matching TRBD1. This CDR3 comprises 13 residues. Trimming cost V 2 bases and J 6 bases; bases outside gene matches: 2. Germline CDR1 reads SGHTS; CDR2 reads YDEGEE. DNA of the CDR3: TGTGCCAGCAGCTTAGGACAGGCAAACATTCAGTACTTC. Residues: CASSLGQANIQYF.

This clone was counted a few times. The J gene is TRBJ2-5, the V gene TRBV7-9; D may match TRBD1 or TRBD2 (5 bases each). Matching the DNA end better, TRBJ2-7 makes the J call doubtful. This CDR3 comprises 15 residues. Germline V gene sequence: CDR1 SEHNR, CDR2 FQNEAQ (reference sequence). DNA of the CDR3: TGTGCCAGCAGCTTAGTTCGGGCAGGGACGTACGAGCAGTACTTC. As protein: CASSLVRAGTYEQYF.

In this sample, this clone turned up many times. The chain employs TRBV11-3 and TRBJ2-3, with D unclear. Germline lookup yields CDR1 SGHNT and CDR2 YENEEA. The CDR3 runs 14 residues. Trimming shortened V by 4 bases and J by 0 bases, and 8 bases separated the two germline ends. CDR3 in amino acids: CASSWGRSTDTQYF. CDR3 nucleotides: TGTGCCAGCAGCTGGGGTAGAAGCACAGATACGCAGTATTTT.

There are many counts of this clone. CDR3 residues: CASRASDTQYF. For the CDR3, the DNA is TGCGCCAGCAGGGCCAGTGATACGCAGTATTTT. The chain uses TRBV5-1 and TRBJ2-3, with D unresolved. Trimming pared 5 bases from V and 6 bases from J, leaving 7 bases between. The CDR3 extends over 11 amino acids. Germline assignment: CDR1 SGHRS and CDR2 YFSETQ.

A note on this clone: The likely explanation is a read error, given a far larger clone one base away. This specimen includes other DNA sequences encoding the same CDR3. The rearrangement links TRBV5-4 to TRBJ1-4, with 9 bases that match TRBD1. The V segment lost 3 bases and the J segment 6 bases; nucleotides outside the gene matches: 3. Germline assignment: CDR1 SGHNT and CDR2 YYREEE (reference sequence). The CDR3 loop spans 14 amino acids. Here the CDR3 reads CASSSGQGYEKLFF. The CDR3 coding sequence is TGTGCCAGCAGCTCAGGACAGGGGTATGAAAAACTGTTTTTT. Full variable domain (missing parts from reference TRBV5-4 and TRBJ1-4): ETGVTQSPTHLIKTRGQQVTLRCSSQSGHNTVSWYQQALGQGPQFIFQYYREEENGRGNFPPRFSGLQFPNYSSELNVNALELDDSALYLCASSSGQGYEKLFFGSGTQLSVL.

Details on this clone: This sequence is one base from a far larger clone and is likely a read error. The same CDR3 also results from other DNA sequences found in this sample. The rearrangement joins TRBV28 to TRBJ1-1; possibly TRBD1 for D (6 bases). Germline V gene sequence: CDR1 MDHEN, CDR2 SYDVKM. The CDR3 totals 15 residues. The ends were cut back, 7 bases at V and 2 bases at J, with 17 bases in the middle. The CDR3, as DNA: TGTGCCAGCACCACCCCAGGGGACATAAACACTGAAGCTTTCTTT. Translating gives CASTTPGDINTEAFF.

With respect to this clone: One base separates it from a far larger clone, so it is likely a read error. The same CDR3 arises from other DNA sequences in this sample as well. The chain recombines TRBV4-2 with TRBJ2-7; D remains unclear. Germline values: CDR1 LGHNA, CDR2 YNFKEQ. CDR3 length: 16 amino acids. The CDR3: CASSQDRTTLSYEQYF. The CDR3 coding sequence is TGTGCAAGCAGCCAAGACCGCACGACACTTTCCTACGAGCAGTACTTC.

Details on this clone: The same CDR3 is also encoded by other DNA sequences in this sample. The CDR3 here is CSVGGQCDHQPQHF. The CDR3 bases are TGCAGCGTTGGGGGGCAGTGTGATCATCAGCCCCAGCATTTT. The chain combines TRBV29-1 with TRBJ1-5; D might be TRBD1 (6 bases). The ends were cut back, 4 bases at V and 5 bases at J, with 15 bases in the middle. Per the germline V gene, CDR1 is SQVTM and CDR2 is ANQGSEA. The CDR3 runs 14 residues.

The CDR3 DNA follows: TGTGCCAGCAGTTACAAGGGGCAGGGTTCCTACGAGCAGTACTTC. Its translation is CASSYKGQGSYEQYF. The V gene is TRBV6-5, the J gene TRBJ2-7; weak D call: TRBD1 (5 bases). Germline V gene lookup returns CDR1 MNHEY and CDR2 SVGAGI. This CDR3 is built from 15 residues. Between the trimmed V and J ends, which lost 2 bases and 1 base, there was a span of 12 bases.

CDR3 nucleotide sequence: TGCGCCAGCAGCCAAGTACAGGGGGCTCCGAACACTGAAGCTTTCTTT. It is translated as CASSQVQGAPNTEAFF. The chain recombines TRBV4-1 with TRBJ1-1; 9 nucleotides agree with TRBD1. V lost 1 base and J lost 1; bases outside the gene matches: 4. From germline, CDR1 is MGHRA and CDR2 YSYEKL. This CDR3 comprises 16 residues.

This clone was recorded at least ten times. The same CDR3 is also encoded by other DNA sequences in this sample. The rearrangement links TRBV2 to TRBJ2-7; D is undetermined. Trimming removed 4 bases from V and 4 bases from J, with 8 bases in between. This CDR3 comprises 12 residues. Germline assignment: CDR1 SNHLY and CDR2 FYNNEI. In DNA form, the CDR3 reads TGTGCCAGCAGTGGTGGACGTTACGAGCAGTACTTC. Translated: CASSGGRYEQYF.

The rearrangement uses TRBV4-3 and TRBJ2-2; no firm D call. Trimming left V 0 bases short and J 7 bases short, with 6 bases between. Germline V gene sequence: CDR1 LGHNA, CDR2 YSLEER. CDR3 length: 13 residues. The CDR3 DNA sequence: TGCGCCAGCAGCCAAGACCTAGTCGGGGAGCTGTTTTTT. Protein: CASSQDLVGELFF.

The gene calls are TRBV5-1 and TRBJ2-7; 8 bases map to TRBD1. Per the germline V gene, CDR1 is SGHRS and CDR2 is YFSETQ. V dropped 3 bases and J dropped 4; count of bases not matched to a gene: 6. This CDR3 contains 14 residues. CDR3 protein: CASSSTGDFYEQYF. The DNA for the CDR3 is TGCGCCAGCAGCTCGACAGGGGACTTTTACGAGCAGTACTTC.

DNA of the CDR3: TGCGCCAGCAGCTTGGACCCGGGGGCATCTAACTATGGCTACACCTTC. This encodes CASSLDPGASNYGYTF. This chain links TRBV5-1 with TRBJ1-2, with D possibly being TRBD1 (6 bases). Germline CDR1 is SGHRS and CDR2 is YFSETQ. CDR3 size: 16 residues. Trimming took 0 bases from V and 0 from J, leaving 12 bases between them.

This clone was recorded at least ten times. The same CDR3 also results from other DNA sequences found in this sample. The gene calls are TRBV29-1 and TRBJ1-5; weak D call: TRBD1 (6 bases). The V end lost 7 bases, the J end lost 3 bases, and 13 bases lay between the germline ends. The CDR3 is 13 amino acids. Germline values: CDR1 SQVTM, CDR2 ANQGSEA. CDR3 sequence (DNA): TGCAGCGCATCGGACAGAAACAATCAGCCCCAGCATTTT. Translating it yields CSASDRNNQPQHF.

Notes on this clone: A far more abundant clone sits one base away, making this likely a read error. V and J are TRBV10-1 and TRBJ2-7; tentatively, D is TRBD2 (6 bases). CDR1 is WNHNN and CDR2 is SYGVQD in the germline V gene (reference sequence). CDR3 length equals 14 residues. The V end lost 8 bases, the J end lost 6 bases, and 20 bases lay between the germline ends. The chain's CDR3 is CASLIGQGGGEQYF. The CDR3 coding sequence is TGCGCCAGCCTGATAGGTCAGGGAGGAGGCGAGCAGTACTTC.

The V call is TRBV15, the J call TRBJ2-5; D is ambiguous. Germline V CDR1 and CDR2: LNHNV, YYDKDF (reference sequence). V lost 3 bases, J lost 7 bases, and 12 bases lay in between. The CDR3 loop spans 13 amino acids. CDR3 sequence (DNA): TGTGCCACCAGCAGGGGCAGCCACCGGACCCAGTACTTC. Translation gives CATSRGSHRTQYF.

The chain combines TRBV5-4 with TRBJ1-2; no definite D call. Germline CDR1 and CDR2: SGHNT and YYREEE (reference sequence). This CDR3 has 14 amino acids. With 4 bases removed from V and 3 bases from J, the gap between germline ends came to 13 bases. CDR3 bases: TGTGCCAGCAGCCAAGGGCAGTCTGACTATGGCTACACCTTC. Amino acid sequence: CASSQGQSDYGYTF.

In this sample, this clone turned up a few times. The chain recombines TRBV19 with TRBJ1-1, with TRBD1 identical over 9 bases. After removal of 5 bases from V and 6 bases from J, the junction contained 4 bases not matched to a gene. This CDR3 contains 13 residues. Per the germline V gene, CDR1 is LNHDA and CDR2 is SQIVND (reference sequence). The CDR3 nucleotides read TGTGCCAGTAGTCTACGACAGGGGGCTGAAGCTTTCTTT. Translated, it gives CASSLRQGAEAFF.

The rearrangement joins TRBV5-6 to TRBJ2-7, with D possibly matching TRBD2 (6 bases). The CDR3 extends over 14 amino acids. Germline CDR1 and CDR2: SGHDT and YYEEEE. V was trimmed by 2 bases and J by 5 bases, leaving 14 bases between them. The CDR3 loop reads CASSFLGRRHEQYF. In DNA form, the CDR3 reads TGTGCCAGCAGCTTTCTAGGGAGGAGACACGAGCAGTACTTC.

For this clone: Other DNA sequences of this sample code for an identical CDR3. This sequence joins TRBV15 and TRBJ2-3, with TRBD2 as a possible D gene (6 bases). The CDR3 totals 14 residues. Per the germline V gene, CDR1 is LNHNV and CDR2 is YYDKDF (reference sequence). The ends were cut back, 3 bases at V and 2 bases at J, with 9 bases in the middle. CDR3 in amino acids: CATSSGSFTDTQYF. CDR3 coding DNA: TGTGCCACCAGCAGCGGGAGCTTCACAGATACGCAGTATTTT.

Note on this clone: One base separates it from a far larger clone, so it is likely a read error. The chain carries TRBV4-1 and TRBJ2-4, with no clear D. The V and J ends lost 4 bases and 0 bases respectively, with 10 bases between them. This CDR3 spans 15 amino acids. Looked up from germline, CDR1 is MGHRA and CDR2 is YSYEKL. The CDR3: CASSPYPLAKNIQYF. The DNA for the CDR3 is TGCGCCAGCAGCCCCTACCCCCTAGCCAAAAACATTCAGTACTTC.

The chain joins TRBV28 to TRBJ1-5; D unresolved. This CDR3 region has 15 residues. Trimming stripped 3 bases from V and 2 bases from J, with 11 bases between. Germline CDR1 MDHEN, CDR2 SYDVKM. The chain's CDR3 is CASSLEGGGNQPQHF. DNA of the CDR3: TGTGCCAGCAGTTTGGAGGGTGGGGGCAATCAGCCCCAGCATTTT.

The V call is TRBV9, the J call TRBJ1-3, with a tentative D call TRBD1 (6 bases). Trimming took 3 bases from V and 0 from J, leaving 16 bases between them. CDR3 length: 17 residues. Germline V CDR1 and CDR2: SGDLS, YYNGEE. As DNA, the CDR3 is TGTGCCAGCAGCGAGGGGAACAGGGAATACTCTGGAAACACCATATATTTT. This sequence encodes CASSEGNREYSGNTIYF.